This T cell receptor (beta chain) was sequenced in a study of blood T cell repertoires in COVID-19. Study overall: Nucleic acid was either cDNA or gDNA, and it came from T cells, B-cell-depleted T cells, or PBMCs.

V was cut by 4 bases and J by 6 bases, with 16 bases left in between. CDR1 is SGHAT, CDR2 FQNNGV, per germline. The CDR3 is made up of 14 amino acids. The study drew participants aged about 18 to 95 years from around 24 US areas. The study counted Cohort 3 donors as recovered given two negative PCRs, clearance, or symptom resolution. Study processing details: Reference gene primer amplification yielded estimated nucleated cell counts. Sequencing was performed with immunoSEQ multiplex PCR; in TCRdb, only in-frame clones are kept and a portion is missing. D and trimming were read from the DNA, whereas the V and J calls and clone size are those reported in that table. There are 250,000 or so clones in the sample; around nine tenths occur only once, and over 2% lies in the top ten.

V gene TRBV11-2 combines with J gene TRBJ2-7; D is ambiguous. The sequencing input was PBMCs or T cells enriched from blood (not recorded which). This receptor was taken from a woman younger than 30 who had recovered from COVID-19. The CDR3: CASSSLAPGVEQYF. The CDR3 nucleotides read TGTGCCAGCAGCTCACTCGCCCCTGGAGTCGAGCAGTACTTC.